The 8 T cell receptor beta chains reported below all come from one sample, sequenced in a study of CD8 T cells in ankylosing spondylitis. MiXCR, applied by TCRdb to the 5' RACE reads, yields one record per CDR3 protein. The sample has some 150,000 distinct CDR3 sequences; approximately 10% are singletons. Sequencing input: blood, either unsorted or a sorted T cell fraction (not recorded which). These receptor sequences come from a female donor with ankylosing spondylitis or in good health (not recorded which).

In this sample, this clonotype turned up a few times. The rearrangement uses TRBV29-1 and TRBJ2-7; D possibly matches TRBD1 or TRBD2 (5 bases each). Germline V gene sequence: CDR1 SQVTM, CDR2 ANQGSEA. This CDR3 has 15 amino acids. V was pared by 6 bases and J by 0 bases, with 18 bases between. The CDR3 loop reads CSVAPAGALSYEQYF. DNA of the CDR3: TGCAGCGTAGCCCCCGCCGGGGCCCTCTCCTACGAGCAGTACTTC.

The V call is TRBV24-1, the J call TRBJ2-1; 7 bases are a match to TRBD1. The CDR3 runs to 18 residues. V lost 5 bases and J lost 2; bases outside the gene matches: 14. Germline CDR1 KGHDR, CDR2 SFDVKD. In nucleotides, the CDR3 is TGTGCCACCAGTGGCCCAACAGGGGCAGGAGGTCCCTACAATGAGCAGTTCTTC. Its translation is CATSGPTGAGGPYNEQFF.

The chain couples TRBV20-1 to TRBJ2-7, with 9 bases fitting TRBD1. The CDR3 extends over 16 amino acids. CDR1 DFQATT and CDR2 SNEGSKA come from the germline V gene (reference sequence). The ends lost 0 bases at V and 6 bases at J; junction bases unmatched: 12. Here the CDR3 reads CSARDRQGQGVFEQYF. Written as DNA, the CDR3 is TGCAGTGCTAGAGACCGCCAGGGACAGGGCGTTTTCGAGCAGTACTTC.

Many counts were recorded for this clonotype. The gene calls are TRBV11-2 and TRBJ2-3; 7 positions agree with TRBD2. The CDR3 contains 14 residues. Germline values: CDR1 SGHAT, CDR2 FQNNGV. V shed 0 bases, J shed 4 bases, and the junction held 1 base outside the gene matches. The DNA of the CDR3 is TGTGCCAGCAGCTTAGACGGGAGGCCAGATACGCAGTATTTT. Amino acids: CASSLDGRPDTQYF.

Turning to this clonotype: A much larger clone differs from this one at a single base, so this may be a read error. The chain has TRBV5-5 and TRBJ1-4, with TRBD1 matching over 8 bases. Germline assignment: CDR1 SGHKS and CDR2 YYEKEE (reference sequence). This CDR3 is built from 15 residues. The CDR3 sequence: CGSSVTGAENEKLFF. The CDR3 DNA is TGTGGCAGCAGCGTGACAGGGGCAGAGAATGAAAAACTGTTTTTT.

This clonotype occurred many times. The chain uses TRBV24-1 and TRBJ2-2, with 7 bases fitting TRBD1. V was pared by 10 bases and J by 3 bases, with 4 bases of the junction left unmatched. CDR3 length: 13 residues. Germline lookup yields CDR1 KGHDR and CDR2 SFDVKD. DNA of the CDR3: TGTGCCACGGGACAGCTCTACACCGGGGAGCTGTTTTTT. It is translated as CATGQLYTGELFF.

This clonotype showed up many times. V gene TRBV4-2 combines with J gene TRBJ1-1; tentative D call: TRBD1 (6 bases). Germline CDR1 reads LGHNA; CDR2 reads YNFKEQ. Trimming took off 1 base at V and 1 base at J, with 16 bases between the two ends. The CDR3 covers 17 residues. As DNA, the CDR3 is TGTGCCAGCAGCCAAGGGGTAGCAGGGACAACGAACACTGAAGCTTTCTTT. It specifies CASSQGVAGTTNTEAFF.

This clonotype was detected ten times or more. The V and J genes are TRBV6-5 and TRBJ1-1; D might be TRBD1 (6 bases). Germline assignment: CDR1 MNHEY and CDR2 SVGAGI. CDR3 length equals 15 residues. The ends were cut back, 2 bases at V and 5 bases at J, with 15 bases in the middle. The CDR3 nucleotides read TGTGCCAGCAGTTACGACAGGAAACTCAAGACTGAAGCTTTCTTT. It yields the protein CASSYDRKLKTEAFF.